What follows are 8 T cell receptor beta chains derived from one specimen sequenced in a study of OX40 agonist ivuxolimab in advanced cancers. TCRdb's table, derived via immunoSEQ multiplex PCR, lists solely in-frame clones and lacks some. The data show over 85,000 clones, with about 92% seen just once and over 0.2% held by the top ten. The specimen was CD4+ or CD8+ T cells sorted from blood, collected in a trial of the OX40 agonist ivuxolimab. The receptors were sampled from an adult with an advanced solid tumor such as melanoma, head and neck, liver or kidney cancer.

This chain connects TRBV7-2 to TRBJ1-5; no reliable D call. The CDR3 length is 13 residues. Trimming stripped 3 bases from V and 5 bases from J, with 8 bases between. The germline V gene has CDR1 SGHTA and CDR2 FQGNSA. The CDR3 region is CASSFQRDQPQHF. In nucleotides, the CDR3 is TGTGCCAGCAGCTTCCAGAGGGATCAGCCCCAGCATTTT.

The rearrangement uses TRBV13 and TRBJ1-4; 9 nucleotides align to TRBD1. With 1 base clipped from V and 2 bases from J, the junction kept 8 bases outside the gene matches. The CDR3 covers 18 residues. CDR1 and CDR2 from the germline V gene are PRHDT and FYEKMQ (reference sequence). The CDR3 sequence is CASSLARTGDRTNEKLFF. CDR3 nucleotides: TGTGCCAGCAGCTTAGCCCGGACAGGGGACAGGACTAATGAAAAACTGTTTTTT. Combining the CDR3 with reference TRBV13 and TRBJ1-4 gives the whole variable domain AAGVIQSPRHLIKEKRETATLKCYPIPRHDTVYWYQQGPGQDPQFLISFYEKMQSDKGSIPDRFSAQQFSDYHSELNMSSLELGDSALYFCASSLARTGDRTNEKLFFGSGTQLSVL.

The chain uses TRBV7-9 and TRBJ1-5, with D unclear. V was shortened by 3 bases and J by 0 bases, with 6 bases between the two germline ends. Germline V gene sequence: CDR1 SEHNR, CDR2 FQNEAQ (reference sequence). The CDR3 sequence is 14 residues long. Here the CDR3 DNA reads TGTGCCAGCAGCTTGCACGGTAGCAATCAGCCCCAGCATTTT. Translated, it gives CASSLHGSNQPQHF. The variable domain in full, with the rest retrieved from reference TRBV7-9 and TRBJ1-5, is DTGVSQNPRHKITKRGQNVTFRCDPISEHNRLYWYRQTLGQGPEFLTYFQNEAQLEKSRLLSDRFSAERPKGSFSTLEIQRTEQGDSAMYLCASSLHGSNQPQHFGDGTRLSIL.

This clone has a single count. The chain has TRBV6-6 and TRBJ1-2; 7 bases are shared with TRBD1. CDR1 MNHNY and CDR2 SVGAGI come from the germline V gene (reference sequence). The CDR3 is 13 residues long. The trim removed 0 bases at V and 10 bases at J, leaving 5 bases unmatched. In DNA form, the CDR3 reads TGTGCCAGCAGTTACTCAGGGGGCGCGTCCTACACCTTC. Translation gives CASSYSGGASYTF.

The chain joins TRBV2 to TRBJ2-3; TRBD1 is a possible D gene (6 bases). V lost 10 bases and J 0 bases, leaving 11 bases between the germline ends. Looked up from germline, CDR1 is SNHLY and CDR2 is FYNNEI. The CDR3 sequence is 13 residues long. The CDR3 DNA sequence: TGTGCCACCGGGGACACTAGCACAGATACGCAGTATTTT. Its protein product is CATGDTSTDTQYF.

The V and J genes are TRBV6-4 and TRBJ2-3; D uncertain. Germline loops: CDR1 MRHNA, CDR2 SNTAGT. This CDR3 region has 15 residues. Trimming stripped 6 bases from V and 1 base from J, with 14 bases between. The CDR3, as DNA: TGTGCCAGCAGCCAATTTGGTCTGGGCACAGATACGCAGTATTTT. The encoded protein is CASSQFGLGTDTQYF.

V gene TRBV7-9 combines with J gene TRBJ1-4; D unresolved. The CDR3 runs to 14 residues. The germline V and J ends were trimmed by 5 bases and 3 bases, with 10 bases remaining between them. Germline loops: CDR1 SEHNR, CDR2 FQNEAQ (reference sequence). This chain's CDR3 is CASSPGPPNEKLFF. The CDR3 DNA reads as TGTGCCAGCAGCCCGGGCCCCCCTAATGAAAAACTGTTTTTT.

The chain joins TRBV7-8 to TRBJ1-3; TRBD1 is a possible D gene (5 bases). V was trimmed by 1 base and J by 0 bases, leaving 16 bases between them. CDR3 length: 18 amino acids. Per the germline V gene, CDR1 is SGHVS and CDR2 is FQNEAQ. CDR3: CASSLGWVPGSSGNTIYF. DNA of the CDR3: TGTGCCAGCAGCTTAGGATGGGTCCCAGGGAGCTCTGGAAACACCATATATTTT.